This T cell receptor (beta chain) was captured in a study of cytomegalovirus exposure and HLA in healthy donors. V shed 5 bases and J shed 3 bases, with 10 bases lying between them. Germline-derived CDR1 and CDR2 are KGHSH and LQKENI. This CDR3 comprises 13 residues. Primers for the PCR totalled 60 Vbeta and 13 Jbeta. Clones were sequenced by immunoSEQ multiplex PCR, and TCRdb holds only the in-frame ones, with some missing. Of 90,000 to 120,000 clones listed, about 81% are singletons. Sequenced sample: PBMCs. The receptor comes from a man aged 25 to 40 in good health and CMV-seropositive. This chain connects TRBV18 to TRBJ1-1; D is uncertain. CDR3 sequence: CASSVGEDTEAFF. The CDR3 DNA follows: TGTGCCAGCTCAGTCGGGGAAGACACTGAAGCTTTCTTT.